The present T cell receptor (beta chain) was sequenced within a study of control samples from healthy donors and cancer patients. TCRdb's copy holds only in-frame clones and misses some; the assay was immunoSEQ multiplex PCR. The repertoire holds 100,000 to 150,000 clones, with around 90% as singletons. The germline V and J ends were trimmed by 0 bases and 4 bases, with 12 bases remaining between them. This CDR3 has 15 residues. Germline V lookup: CDR1 MNHEY, CDR2 SVGAGI. The sequence derives from a man between 18 and 29 years old in good health. The rearrangement joins TRBV6-5 to TRBJ1-2, with D possibly TRBD1 on 6 matching bases. Material for sequencing was blood. CDR3 sequence reads: CASSYSTGTTYGYTF. CDR3 nucleotides: TGTGCCAGCAGTTACTCAACGGGGACAACCTATGGCTACACCTTC.